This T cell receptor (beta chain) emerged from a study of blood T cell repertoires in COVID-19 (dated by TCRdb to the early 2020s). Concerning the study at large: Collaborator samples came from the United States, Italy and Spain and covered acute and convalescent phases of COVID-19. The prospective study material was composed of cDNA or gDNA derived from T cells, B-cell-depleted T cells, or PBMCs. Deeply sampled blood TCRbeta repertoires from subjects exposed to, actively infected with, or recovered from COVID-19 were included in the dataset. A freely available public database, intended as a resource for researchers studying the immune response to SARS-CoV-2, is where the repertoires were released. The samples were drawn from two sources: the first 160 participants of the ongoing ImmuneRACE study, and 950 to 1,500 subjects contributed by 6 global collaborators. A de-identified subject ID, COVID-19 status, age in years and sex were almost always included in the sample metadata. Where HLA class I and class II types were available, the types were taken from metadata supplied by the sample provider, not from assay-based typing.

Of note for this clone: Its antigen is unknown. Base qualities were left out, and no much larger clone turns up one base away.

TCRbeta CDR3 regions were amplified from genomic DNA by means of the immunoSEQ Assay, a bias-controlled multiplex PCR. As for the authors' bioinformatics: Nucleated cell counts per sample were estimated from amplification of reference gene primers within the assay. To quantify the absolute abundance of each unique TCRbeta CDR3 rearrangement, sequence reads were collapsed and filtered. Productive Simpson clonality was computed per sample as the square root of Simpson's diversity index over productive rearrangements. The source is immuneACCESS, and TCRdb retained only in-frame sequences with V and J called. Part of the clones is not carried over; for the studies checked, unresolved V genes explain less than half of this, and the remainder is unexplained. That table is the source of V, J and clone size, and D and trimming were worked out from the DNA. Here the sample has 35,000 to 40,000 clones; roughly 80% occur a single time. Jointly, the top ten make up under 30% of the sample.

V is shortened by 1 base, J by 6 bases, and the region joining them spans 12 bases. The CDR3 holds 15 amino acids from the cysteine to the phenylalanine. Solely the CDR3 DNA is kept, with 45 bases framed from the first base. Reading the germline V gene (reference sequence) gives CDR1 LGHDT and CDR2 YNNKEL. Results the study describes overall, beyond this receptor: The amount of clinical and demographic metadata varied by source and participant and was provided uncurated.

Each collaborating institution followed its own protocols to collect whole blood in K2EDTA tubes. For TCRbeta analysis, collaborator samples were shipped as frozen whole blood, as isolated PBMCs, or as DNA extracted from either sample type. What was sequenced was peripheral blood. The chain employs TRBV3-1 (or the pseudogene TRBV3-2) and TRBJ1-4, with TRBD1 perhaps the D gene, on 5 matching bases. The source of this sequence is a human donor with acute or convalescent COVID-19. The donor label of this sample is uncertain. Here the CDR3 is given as CASSQASQGDEKLFF. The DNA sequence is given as TGTGCCAGCAGCCAAGCGTCCCAGGGTGATGAAAAACTGTTTTTT.